The 25 T cell receptor beta chains below all came from one sample that was sequenced in a study of T cell responses to AZD1222 COVID-19 vaccine. Assay used: immunoSEQ multiplex PCR; TCRdb lists only in-frame clones, some missing. Of some 100,000 clones in the sample, 86% are singletons; the top ten hold about 16%. The sequencing used peripheral blood, collected 28 days after the second AZD1222 dose. Receptors originate from an adult who received the AZD1222 COVID-19 vaccine.

This clone came up once. The chain combines TRBV7-3 with TRBJ2-5, with a weak D call TRBD2 (5 bases). Germline V gives CDR1 SGHTA, CDR2 FQGTGA. The CDR3 sequence is 13 residues long. Trimming took off 5 bases at V and 3 bases at J, with 10 bases between the two ends. This chain's CDR3 is CASSRGREETQYF. DNA for the CDR3: TGTGCCAGCAGCCGCGGGCGGGAAGAGACCCAGTACTTC.

In this sample, this clone turned up a few times. The V call is TRBV7-2, the J call TRBJ2-7; D is unresolved. Germline-derived CDR1 and CDR2 are SGHTA and FQGNSA. The CDR3 loop spans 13 amino acids. Deletions cut 3 bases from V and 2 bases from J, with 8 bases between. The chain's CDR3 is CASSFPQTYEQYF. The CDR3 nucleotides are TGTGCCAGCAGCTTCCCTCAAACCTACGAGCAGTACTTC.

The chain is built from TRBV7-2 and TRBJ1-4, with D perhaps TRBD1 (6 bases). Trimming removed 5 bases from V and 4 bases from J, with 17 bases in between. The CDR3 covers 16 residues. The V gene's germline CDR1 is SGHTA and CDR2 FQGNSA. CDR3: CASSQGGLRSNEKLFF. The CDR3 DNA reads as TGTGCCAGCAGCCAAGGGGGACTGCGGAGTAATGAAAAACTGTTTTTT.

The rearrangement joins TRBV4-2 to TRBJ1-2; the D gene is possibly TRBD1 (5 bases). Germline V gives CDR1 LGHNA, CDR2 YNFKEQ. Trimming took 0 bases from V and 8 from J, leaving 19 bases between them. This CDR3 comprises 16 residues. The CDR3 DNA follows: TGTGCCAGCAGCCAAGAGGCTGGGGGGAGGCAAGGGGGCTACACCTTC. Translation: CASSQEAGGRQGGYTF.

The rearrangement joins TRBV19 to TRBJ1-3, with TRBD1 matching over 8 bases. Germline CDR1 LNHDA, CDR2 SQIVND (reference sequence). With 6 bases clipped from V and 0 bases from J, the junction kept 4 bases outside the gene matches. The CDR3 runs to 15 residues. The CDR3 here is CASRGDRNSGNTIYF. The CDR3 coding sequence is TGTGCCAGTAGGGGGGACAGGAACTCTGGAAACACCATATATTTT. Full variable domain (outside the CDR3, taken from reference TRBV19 and TRBJ1-3): DGGITQSPKYLFRKEGQNVTLSCEQNLNHDAMYWYRQDPGQGLRLIYYSQIVNDFQKGDIAEGYSVSREKKESFPLTVTSAQKNPTAFYLCASRGDRNSGNTIYFGEGSWLTVV.

The rearrangement uses TRBV2 and TRBJ1-5, with a possible D match to TRBD1 (6 bases). Per the germline V gene, CDR1 is SNHLY and CDR2 is FYNNEI. This CDR3 region has 13 residues. V lost 7 bases to trimming and J lost 6 bases, with 13 bases between them. DNA of the CDR3: TGTGCCAGCACTGAGGGGGGGCCTCAGCCCCAGCATTTT. Translating gives CASTEGGPQPQHF.

The chain is built from TRBV28 and TRBJ2-5; D might be TRBD1 (5 bases). The CDR3 consists of 18 residues. CDR1 and CDR2 from the germline V gene are MDHEN and SYDVKM. V dropped 1 base and J dropped 1 base, with 19 bases sitting between them. The CDR3: CASSLFRGRALVQETQYF. Written as DNA, the CDR3 is TGTGCCAGCAGTTTATTTAGGGGCAGGGCCCTCGTCCAAGAGACCCAGTACTTC.

The rearrangement joins TRBV7-2 to TRBJ2-3; possibly TRBD2 for D (5 bases). Trimming removed 8 bases at V and 6 bases at J, with 15 bases between. Germline V gives CDR1 SGHTA, CDR2 FQGNSA. CDR3 length equals 13 residues. For the CDR3, the DNA is TGTGCCAGCGAGCGAGGGTCAGCCGATACGCAGTATTTT. This gives the protein CASERGSADTQYF. The full variable domain, completed using reference TRBV7-2 and TRBJ2-3, is GAGVSQSPSNKVTEKGKDVELRCDPISGHTALYWYRQSLGQGLEFLIYFQGNSAPDKSGLPSDRFSAERTGGSVSTLTIQRTQQEDSAVYLCASERGSADTQYFGPGTRLTVL.

V is TRBV6-5 and J is TRBJ2-7; 7 bases map to TRBD1. The CDR3 length is 13 residues. Per the germline V gene, CDR1 is MNHEY and CDR2 is SVGAGI. Trimming took 6 bases from V and 2 from J; bases not matched to a gene: 4. CDR3 in amino acids: CASRTGRAYEQYF. CDR3 nucleotide sequence: TGTGCCAGCAGGACAGGGAGAGCCTACGAGCAGTACTTC.

The rearrangement links TRBV28 to TRBJ2-1; D tentatively reads TRBD1 or TRBD2 (5 bases each). Germline lookup yields CDR1 MDHEN and CDR2 SYDVKM. The CDR3 is 13 amino acids. V gave up 7 bases and J gave up 4 bases, with 11 bases separating them. CDR3 DNA: TGTGCCAGCATGAGAGGGGCATACAATGAGCAGTTCTTC. Translated: CASMRGAYNEQFF.

This clone appeared once. For the CDR3, the DNA is TGTGCCAGCAGCTTAGACAGAAGCTATAATTCACCCCTCCACTTT. Its protein product is CASSLDRSYNSPLHF. The rearrangement uses TRBV2 and TRBJ1-6, with D perhaps matching TRBD1 (5 bases). V was pared by 6 bases and J by 3 bases, with 12 bases between. Germline V CDR1 and CDR2: SNHLY, FYNNEI. CDR3 length: 15 residues.

The V gene is TRBV9, the J gene TRBJ1-1; tentative D call: TRBD1 (5 bases). This CDR3 has 14 amino acids. Per the germline V gene, CDR1 is SGDLS and CDR2 is YYNGEE. V was cut by 3 bases and J by 5 bases, with 14 bases left in between. The chain's CDR3 is CASSAMAGRTEAFF. DNA of the CDR3: TGTGCCAGCAGCGCGATGGCAGGGAGAACTGAAGCTTTCTTT.

This chain connects TRBV11-3 to TRBJ2-3; unclear D gene. Trimming shortened V by 0 bases and J by 0 bases, and 7 bases separated the two germline ends. The CDR3 is made up of 15 amino acids. Germline V CDR1 and CDR2: SGHNT, YENEEA. CDR3 DNA: TGTGCCAGCAGCTTAGAGTCCTCTAGCACAGATACGCAGTATTTT. This translates into CASSLESSSTDTQYF.

This sequence joins TRBV6-5 and TRBJ1-5; a weak D match, TRBD1 (5 bases). The CDR3 is 13 amino acids. CDR1 is MNHEY, CDR2 SVGAGI, per germline. V was pared by 2 bases and J by 6 bases, with 8 bases between. The CDR3 protein is CASSYERGQPQHF. The CDR3 region has the DNA TGTGCCAGCAGTTACGAGAGGGGTCAGCCCCAGCATTTT.

The V and J genes are TRBV28 and TRBJ1-1; the D is unclear. V lost 8 bases and J 5 bases, leaving 18 bases between the germline ends. CDR1 MDHEN and CDR2 SYDVKM come from the germline V gene. The CDR3 sequence is 14 residues long. CDR3 coding DNA: TGTGCCAGCCATCCTCGGGCCCCGAGGACTGAAGCTTTCTTT. Its translation is CASHPRAPRTEAFF.

The rearrangement joins TRBV29-1 to TRBJ2-1; D not resolved. Trimming took 4 bases from V and 10 from J, leaving 14 bases between them. There are 12 residues in the CDR3. Germline CDR1 and CDR2: SQVTM and ANQGSEA. CDR3 loop: CSVVIISREQFF. The CDR3 DNA is TGCAGCGTTGTAATAATCTCCCGGGAGCAGTTCTTC.

This chain connects TRBV5-5 to TRBJ1-1; unclear D gene. The CDR3 length is 14 residues. Germline V gene lookup returns CDR1 SGHKS and CDR2 YYEKEE (reference sequence). V lost 7 bases, J lost 0 bases, and 13 bases lay in between. The CDR3 DNA is TGTGCCAGCCAAAAGGGAGGGATGAACACTGAAGCTTTCTTT. Translated, it gives CASQKGGMNTEAFF.

The chain is built from TRBV7-8 and TRBJ2-1; 7 bases match TRBD1. Germline assignment: CDR1 SGHVS and CDR2 FQNEAQ. The CDR3 extends over 16 amino acids. The junction had 14 bases not matched to a gene; V was cut back by 5 bases and J by 7 bases. The CDR3 sequence is CASSPPLRTGPNEQFF. In nucleotides, the CDR3 is TGTGCCAGCAGCCCCCCCTTGAGGACAGGCCCGAATGAGCAGTTCTTC. The full variable domain, rest sourced from reference TRBV7-8 and TRBJ2-1, is GAGVSQSPRYKVAKRGQDVALRCDPISGHVSLFWYQQALGQGPEFLTYFQNEAQLDKSGLPSDRFFAERPEGSVSTLKIQRTQQEDSAVYLCASSPPLRTGPNEQFFGPGTRLTVL.

The V gene is TRBV5-6, the J gene TRBJ2-5, with a tentative D call TRBD2 (6 bases). The CDR3 has 13 amino acids. Trimming cost V 3 bases and J 10 bases, with 16 bases left between them. CDR1 is SGHDT and CDR2 is YYEEEE in the germline V gene. The CDR3 region has the DNA TGTGCCAGCAGCTGGGAAAGGCCCGGGAGCCAGTACTTC. It translates to CASSWERPGSQYF.

This chain links TRBV6-1 with TRBJ1-5; TRBD1 matches at 7 bases. CDR1 and CDR2 (germline): MNHNS, SASEGT. J gave up 7 bases and V 3 bases, and 3 bases lay outside the gene matches. This CDR3 is built from 13 residues. CDR3 coding DNA: TGTGCCAGCAGTGAGACAGGGAGACAGCCCCAGCATTTT. This codes for CASSETGRQPQHF.

The CDR3 protein is CASSRGHLDYEQYF. The CDR3 DNA sequence: TGTGCCAGTAGTCGGGGACACCTCGACTACGAGCAGTACTTC. The V gene is TRBV19, the J gene TRBJ2-7; the D gene is possibly TRBD1 (6 bases). The CDR3 covers 14 residues. Per the germline V gene, CDR1 is LNHDA and CDR2 is SQIVND (reference sequence). V dropped 5 bases and J dropped 3 bases, with 14 bases sitting between them.

The rearrangement links TRBV18 to TRBJ1-3; D may be TRBD1 (6 bases). V lost 3 bases to trimming and J lost 4 bases, with 16 bases between them. Germline V CDR1 and CDR2: KGHSH, LQKENI. There are 16 residues in the CDR3. CDR3 in DNA: TGTGCCAGCTCACCCTCGTTCGAGGGGGTCGGAAACACCATATATTTT. Amino acid sequence: CASSPSFEGVGNTIYF.

This rearrangement joins TRBV3-1 (or the pseudogene TRBV3-2) to TRBJ1-5; D is ambiguous. Germline loops: CDR1 LGHDT, CDR2 YNNKEL (reference sequence). The ends were cut back, 5 bases at V and 0 bases at J, with 11 bases in the middle. The CDR3 is 15 residues long. The CDR3 nucleotides read TGTGCCAGCAGCTCGTCGGGTGGTAGCAATCAGCCCCAGCATTTT. Its protein product is CASSSSGGSNQPQHF.

This chain links TRBV11-2 with TRBJ2-7; a possible D gene is TRBD2 (6 bases). Trimming took off 5 bases at V and 2 bases at J, with 10 bases between the two ends. Germline lookup yields CDR1 SGHAT and CDR2 FQNNGV. This CDR3 is 13 amino acids long. The CDR3 DNA is TGTGCCAGCAGCCAAGGACTAACCTACGAGCAGTACTTC. Translating gives CASSQGLTYEQYF.

This clone came up a few times. The chain employs TRBV6-4 and TRBJ1-1; 7 bases agree with TRBD1. The CDR3 extends over 13 amino acids. V gave up 4 bases and J gave up 5 bases; unmatched junction bases: 4. Per germline, CDR1 MRHNA and CDR2 SNTAGT. The CDR3 coding sequence is TGTGCCAGCAGTGCGACAGGGCTGACTGAAGCTTTCTTT. Its protein is CASSATGLTEAFF.